One and the same sample provided the 10 T cell receptor beta chains below, sequenced in a study of blood T cell repertoires in COVID-19. Method: immunoSEQ multiplex PCR; TCRdb's copy keeps in-frame clones and lacks some. The sample yields approximately 400,000 clones, 75% to 90% seen once. Sequenced: PBMCs or T cells enriched from blood (not recorded which). These receptors all stem from a woman aged 45-65 years who had recovered from COVID-19.

The sample holds one count of this clone. This chain connects TRBV3-1 (or the pseudogene TRBV3-2) to TRBJ2-2; TRBD2 agrees at 13 bases. The germline V gene has CDR1 LGHDT and CDR2 YNNKEL (reference sequence). The CDR3 has 16 residues. V lost 4 bases to trimming and J lost 6 bases; unmatched junction nucleotides: 5. The CDR3 DNA is TGTGCCAGCAGCCTCTACGGGACTAGCGGGGCCGGGGAGCTGTTTTTT. It is translated as CASSLYGTSGAGELFF.

This chain connects TRBV30 to TRBJ1-2, with a possible D match to TRBD1 (6 bases). The CDR3 sequence is 17 residues long. Germline-derived CDR1 and CDR2 are GTSNPN and SVGIG (reference sequence). V lost 4 bases, J lost 4 bases, and 25 bases lay in between. CDR3 bases: TGTGCCTGGAAACCCGGGACACTCACCTCGGCACCCTATGGCTACACCTTC. The encoded protein is CAWKPGTLTSAPYGYTF. The variable domain in full, completed from reference TRBV30 and TRBJ1-2, reads SQTIHQWPATLVQPVGSPLSLECTVEGTSNPNLYWYRQAAGRGLQLLFYSVGIGQISSEVPQNLSASRPQDRQFILSSKKLLLSDSGFYLCAWKPGTLTSAPYGYTFGSGTRLTVV.

This chain uses TRBV30 with TRBJ2-3; D is uncertain. The length of the CDR3 is 11 residues. Germline loops: CDR1 GTSNPN, CDR2 SVGIG (reference sequence). V gave up 8 bases and J gave up 3 bases, with 9 bases separating them. The CDR3 bases are TGTGCCAATCGAGTAACAGATACGCAGTATTTT. Its translation: CANRVTDTQYF.

The chain has TRBV3-1 (or the pseudogene TRBV3-2) and TRBJ1-1, with D hard to call. Germline assignment: CDR1 LGHDT and CDR2 YNNKEL (reference sequence). Trimming shortened V by 3 bases and J by 0 bases, and 11 bases separated the two germline ends. The CDR3 runs to 15 residues. CDR3 in amino acids: CASSHALGLNTEAFF. The DNA of the CDR3 is TGTGCCAGCAGCCATGCCCTTGGCCTGAACACTGAAGCTTTCTTT.

The rearrangement links TRBV30 to TRBJ1-2; 11 bases are a match to TRBD1. CDR1 is GTSNPN, CDR2 SVGIG, per germline (reference sequence). CDR3 length equals 16 residues. J gave up 3 bases and V 3 bases, and 9 bases lay outside the gene matches. This CDR3 is CAWSGLGQGADYGYTF. CDR3 nucleotide sequence: TGTGCCTGGAGCGGCTTAGGACAGGGGGCGGACTATGGCTACACCTTC.

The CDR3 nucleotides are TGTGCCAGCAGCCCGTGGACTAGCGGGAGCAAATTCTACAATGAGCAGTTCTTC. Translated: CASSPWTSGSKFYNEQFF. The rearrangement uses TRBV3-1 (or the pseudogene TRBV3-2) and TRBJ2-1; 13 nucleotides match TRBD2. The trim removed 4 bases at V and 3 bases at J, leaving 9 bases unmatched. The CDR3 totals 18 residues. Germline V CDR1 and CDR2: LGHDT, YNNKEL (reference sequence).

J is TRBJ1-1 and V is TRBV7-3; the match to TRBD1 covers 8 bases. The V and J ends lost 0 bases and 0 bases, in that order; junction bases with no gene match: 6. The CDR3 length is 17 residues. Germline CDR1 is SGHTA and CDR2 is FQGTGA. The CDR3, as DNA: TGTGCCAGCAGCTTAACGGGAGACAGGGGACTGAACACTGAAGCTTTCTTT. Translating gives CASSLTGDRGLNTEAFF.

The chain has TRBV7-2 and TRBJ1-2; 12 bases map to TRBD1. The CDR3 has 15 residues. Germline CDR1 reads SGHTA; CDR2 reads FQGNSA. The junction had 10 bases not matched to a gene; V was cut back by 7 bases and J by 7 bases. CDR3 loop: CASTPGQGAHAGYTF. The CDR3 bases are TGTGCCAGCACGCCGGGACAGGGGGCGCATGCTGGCTACACCTTC.

V and J are TRBV7-9 and TRBJ1-2; D gene uncertain. Germline CDR1 reads SEHNR; CDR2 reads FQNEAQ (reference sequence). V lost 5 bases, J lost 0 bases, and 22 bases lay in between. This CDR3 has 18 residues. In DNA form, the CDR3 reads TGTGCCAGCAGCCCCCCCCGTTTCGCGGATAATACTAACTATGGCTACACCTTC. Residues: CASSPPRFADNTNYGYTF. Full variable domain (rest looked up from reference TRBV7-9 and TRBJ1-2): DTGVSQNPRHKITKRGQNVTFRCDPISEHNRLYWYRQTLGQGPEFLTYFQNEAQLEKSRLLSDRFSAERPKGSFSTLEIQRTEQGDSAMYLCASSPPRFADNTNYGYTFGSGTRLTVV.

In DNA, the CDR3 is TGCGCCAGCAGCTTGACAGGCCAAGGGGGGGAGCTGTTTTTT. Translation: CASSLTGQGGELFF. The rearrangement uses TRBV5-1 and TRBJ2-2; D perhaps matches TRBD1 (5 bases). The V end was cut by 1 base, the J end by 8 bases, with 12 bases between. Germline V CDR1 and CDR2: SGHRS, YFSETQ. The CDR3 contains 14 residues.